The sample holds many counts of the clone carrying this T cell receptor (beta chain). One entry per CDR3 protein, called by TCRdb with MiXCR from the RT-PCR reads. Here the sample spans about 680,000 distinct CDR3 sequences, more than 13% being singletons. Sequencing was carried out using memory CD4+ T cells from blood. The sequence derives from a female donor in good health, serving as a healthy control.

The CDR3 reads CASSPRTSNTGELFF. The CDR3 DNA sequence: TGTGCCAGCAGTCCCCGGACTAGTAACACCGGGGAGCTGTTTTTT. This chain connects TRBV12-3 or TRBV12-4 to TRBJ2-2, with 7 bases aligning to TRBD2. This CDR3 contains 15 residues. V dropped 5 bases and J dropped 2; count of bases not matched to a gene: 5.